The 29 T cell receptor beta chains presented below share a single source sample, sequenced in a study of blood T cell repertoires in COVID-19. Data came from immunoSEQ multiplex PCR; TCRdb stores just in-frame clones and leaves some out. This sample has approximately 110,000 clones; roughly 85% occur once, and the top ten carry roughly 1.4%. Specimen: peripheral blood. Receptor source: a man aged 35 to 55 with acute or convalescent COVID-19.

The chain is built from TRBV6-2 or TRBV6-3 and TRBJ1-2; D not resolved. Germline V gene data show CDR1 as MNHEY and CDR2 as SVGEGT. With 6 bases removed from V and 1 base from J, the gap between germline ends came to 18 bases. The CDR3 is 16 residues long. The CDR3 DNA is TGTGCCAGCAGCCCCCCGTCCGTTTCTTATAACTATGGCTACACCTTC. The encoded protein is CASSPPSVSYNYGYTF.

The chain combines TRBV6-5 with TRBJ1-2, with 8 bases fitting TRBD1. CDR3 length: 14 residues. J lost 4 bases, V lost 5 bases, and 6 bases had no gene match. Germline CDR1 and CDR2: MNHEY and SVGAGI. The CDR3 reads CASSQRQGIYGYTF. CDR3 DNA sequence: TGTGCCAGCAGTCAGAGACAGGGGATCTATGGCTACACCTTC.

This CDR3 reads CASSIGSRAGTQYF. The CDR3 coding sequence is TGTGCCAGTAGTATAGGTAGCCGAGCTGGGACCCAGTACTTC. V usage is TRBV19 and J usage is TRBJ2-5, with D unresolved. Trimming removed 1 base at V and 7 bases at J, with 13 bases between. The germline V gene encodes CDR1 LNHDA and CDR2 SQIVND (reference sequence). This CDR3 has 14 amino acids.

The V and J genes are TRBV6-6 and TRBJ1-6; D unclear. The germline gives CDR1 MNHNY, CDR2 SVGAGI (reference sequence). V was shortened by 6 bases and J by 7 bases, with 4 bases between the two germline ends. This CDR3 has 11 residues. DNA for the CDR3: TGTGCCAGCAGCTCCAATTCACCCCTCCACTTT. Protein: CASSSNSPLHF.

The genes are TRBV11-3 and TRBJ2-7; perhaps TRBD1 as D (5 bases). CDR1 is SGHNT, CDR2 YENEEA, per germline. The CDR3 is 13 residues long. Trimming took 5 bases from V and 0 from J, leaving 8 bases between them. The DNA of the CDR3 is TGTGCCAGCAGCAGGGGTATCTCCTACGAGCAGTACTTC. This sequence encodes CASSRGISYEQYF.

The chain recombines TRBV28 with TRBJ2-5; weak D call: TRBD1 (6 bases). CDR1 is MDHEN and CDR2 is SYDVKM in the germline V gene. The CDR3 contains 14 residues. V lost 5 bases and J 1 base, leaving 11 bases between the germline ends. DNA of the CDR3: TGTGCCAGCAGTCCCTTAGGGGGCCAAGAGACCCAGTACTTC. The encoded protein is CASSPLGGQETQYF.

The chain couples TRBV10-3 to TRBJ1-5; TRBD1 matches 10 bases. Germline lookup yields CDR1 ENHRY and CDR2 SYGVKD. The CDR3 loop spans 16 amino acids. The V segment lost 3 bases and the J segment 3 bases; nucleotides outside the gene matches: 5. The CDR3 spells CAISEPDRGSNQPQHF. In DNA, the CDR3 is TGTGCCATCAGTGAACCGGACAGGGGGTCCAATCAGCCCCAGCATTTT.

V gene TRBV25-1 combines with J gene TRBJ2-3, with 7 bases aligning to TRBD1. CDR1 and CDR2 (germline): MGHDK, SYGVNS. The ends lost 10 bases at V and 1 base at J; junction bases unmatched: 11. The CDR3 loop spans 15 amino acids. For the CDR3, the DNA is TGTGCCACGAAGTGGTCAGGACAGGGCACAGATACGCAGTATTTT. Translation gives CATKWSGQGTDTQYF.

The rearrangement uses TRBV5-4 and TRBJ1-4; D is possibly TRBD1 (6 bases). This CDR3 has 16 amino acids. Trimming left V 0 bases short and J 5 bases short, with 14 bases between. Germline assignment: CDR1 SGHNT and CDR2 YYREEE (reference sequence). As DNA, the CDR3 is TGTGCCAGCAGCTTGGCCCCCGGGACATACAATGAAAAACTGTTTTTT. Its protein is CASSLAPGTYNEKLFF.

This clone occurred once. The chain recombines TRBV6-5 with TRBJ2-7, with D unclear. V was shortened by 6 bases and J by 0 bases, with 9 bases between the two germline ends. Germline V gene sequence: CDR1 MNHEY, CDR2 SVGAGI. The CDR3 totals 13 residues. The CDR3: CASSLYSSYEQYF. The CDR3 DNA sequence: TGTGCCAGCAGCCTATACAGCTCCTACGAGCAGTACTTC.

The DNA for the CDR3 is TGTGCCAGCAGCTTAGGGGCTAGCGCGACAGATACGCAGTATTTT. Amino acid sequence: CASSLGASATDTQYF. This chain uses TRBV7-9 with TRBJ2-3; D perhaps matches TRBD2 (6 bases). This CDR3 is built from 15 residues. The germline gives CDR1 SEHNR, CDR2 FQNEAQ (reference sequence). The V gene lost 1 base and the J gene lost 3 bases, with 11 bases spanning the gap. Full variable domain (rest looked up from reference TRBV7-9 and TRBJ2-3): DTGVSQNPRHKITKRGQNVTFRCDPISEHNRLYWYRQTLGQGPEFLTYFQNEAQLEKSRLLSDRFSAERPKGSFSTLEIQRTEQGDSAMYLCASSLGASATDTQYFGPGTRLTVL.

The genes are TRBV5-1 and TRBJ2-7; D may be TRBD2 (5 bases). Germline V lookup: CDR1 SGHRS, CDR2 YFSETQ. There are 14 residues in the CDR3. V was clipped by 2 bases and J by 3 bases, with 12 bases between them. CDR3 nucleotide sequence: TGCGCCAGCAGCTTTGATGGGAGCGTCTACGAGCAGTACTTC. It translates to CASSFDGSVYEQYF.

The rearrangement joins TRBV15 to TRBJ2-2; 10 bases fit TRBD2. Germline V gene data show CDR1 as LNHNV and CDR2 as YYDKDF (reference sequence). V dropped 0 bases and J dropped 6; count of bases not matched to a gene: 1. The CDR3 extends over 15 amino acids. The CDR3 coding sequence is TGTGCCACCAGCAGAGACAGCGGGGGGGCCGGGGAGCTGTTTTTT. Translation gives CATSRDSGGAGELFF.

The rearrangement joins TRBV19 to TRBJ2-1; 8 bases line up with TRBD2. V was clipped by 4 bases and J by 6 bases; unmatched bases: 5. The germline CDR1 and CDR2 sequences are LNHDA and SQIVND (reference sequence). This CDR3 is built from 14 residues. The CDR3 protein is CASSKSGSSNEQFF. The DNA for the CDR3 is TGTGCCAGTAGTAAAAGCGGGAGCTCCAATGAGCAGTTCTTC.

CDR3 sequence (DNA): TGTGCCAGTAGTATGAAGGGGTCTTTAAATCAGCCCCAGCATTTT. Protein sequence: CASSMKGSLNQPQHF. V gene TRBV19 combines with J gene TRBJ1-5, with a possible D match to TRBD1 (5 bases). V was trimmed by 3 bases and J by 4 bases, leaving 13 bases between them. Germline lookup yields CDR1 LNHDA and CDR2 SQIVND (reference sequence). The CDR3 is made up of 15 amino acids.

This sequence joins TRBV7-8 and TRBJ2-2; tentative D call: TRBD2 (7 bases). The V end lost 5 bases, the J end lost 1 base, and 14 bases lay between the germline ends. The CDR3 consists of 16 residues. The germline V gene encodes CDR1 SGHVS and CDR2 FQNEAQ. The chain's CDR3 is CASSPWGGGNTGELFF. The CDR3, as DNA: TGTGCCAGCAGCCCTTGGGGGGGCGGGAACACCGGGGAGCTGTTTTTT.

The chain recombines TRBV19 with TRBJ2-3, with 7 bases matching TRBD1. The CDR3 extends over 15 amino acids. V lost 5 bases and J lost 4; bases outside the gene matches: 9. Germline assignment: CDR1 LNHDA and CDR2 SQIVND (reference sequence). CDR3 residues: CASSPRQGGADTQYF. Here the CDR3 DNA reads TGTGCCAGTAGTCCACGACAGGGTGGTGCAGATACGCAGTATTTT.

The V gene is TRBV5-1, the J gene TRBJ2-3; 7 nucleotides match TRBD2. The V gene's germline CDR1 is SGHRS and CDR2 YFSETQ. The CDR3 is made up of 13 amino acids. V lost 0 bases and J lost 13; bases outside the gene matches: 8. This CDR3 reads CASSLEAAGLKYF. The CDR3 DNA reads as TGCGCCAGCAGCTTGGAGGCAGCGGGACTGAAGTATTTT.

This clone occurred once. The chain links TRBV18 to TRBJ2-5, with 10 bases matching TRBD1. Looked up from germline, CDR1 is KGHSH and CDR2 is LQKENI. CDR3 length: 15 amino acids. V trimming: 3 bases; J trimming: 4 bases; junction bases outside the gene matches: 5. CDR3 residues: CASSPSRDRGETQYF. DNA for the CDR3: TGTGCCAGCTCACCTTCCCGGGACAGGGGAGAGACCCAGTACTTC.

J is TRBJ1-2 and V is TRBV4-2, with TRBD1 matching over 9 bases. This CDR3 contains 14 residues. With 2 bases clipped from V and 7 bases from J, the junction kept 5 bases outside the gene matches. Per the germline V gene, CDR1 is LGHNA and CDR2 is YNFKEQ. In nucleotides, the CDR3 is TGTGCCAGCAGCCAAAGACAGGGGGAGGTTGGCTACACCTTC. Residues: CASSQRQGEVGYTF.

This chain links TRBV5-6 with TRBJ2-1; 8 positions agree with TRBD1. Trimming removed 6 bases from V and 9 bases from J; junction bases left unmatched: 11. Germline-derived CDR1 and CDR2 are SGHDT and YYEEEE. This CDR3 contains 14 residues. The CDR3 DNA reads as TGTGCCAGCATCCCGGTGGGACAGGAGGGTGAGCAGTTCTTC. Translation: CASIPVGQEGEQFF.

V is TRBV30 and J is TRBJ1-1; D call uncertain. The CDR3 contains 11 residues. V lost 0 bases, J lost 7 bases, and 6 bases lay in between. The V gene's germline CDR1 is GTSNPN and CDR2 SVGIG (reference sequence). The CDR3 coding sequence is TGTGCCTGGAGTGTACTCGGTGAAGCTTTCTTT. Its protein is CAWSVLGEAFF.

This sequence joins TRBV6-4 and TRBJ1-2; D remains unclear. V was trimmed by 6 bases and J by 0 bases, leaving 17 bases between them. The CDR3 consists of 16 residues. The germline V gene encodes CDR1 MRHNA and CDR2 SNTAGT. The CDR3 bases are TGTGCCAGCAGAAACACGAATATGGCACCTAACTATGGCTACACCTTC. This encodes CASRNTNMAPNYGYTF.

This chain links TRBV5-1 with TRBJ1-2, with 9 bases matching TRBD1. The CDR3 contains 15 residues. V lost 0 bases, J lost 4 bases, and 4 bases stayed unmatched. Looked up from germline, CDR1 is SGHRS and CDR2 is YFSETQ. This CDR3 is CASSLGGTGTYGYTF. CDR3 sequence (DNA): TGCGCCAGCAGCTTGGGGGGGACAGGGACCTATGGCTACACCTTC.

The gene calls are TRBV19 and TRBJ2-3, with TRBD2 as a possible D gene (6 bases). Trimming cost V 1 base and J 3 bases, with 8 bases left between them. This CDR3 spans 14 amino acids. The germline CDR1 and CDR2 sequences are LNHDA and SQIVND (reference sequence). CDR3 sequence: CASSIAGVTDTQYF. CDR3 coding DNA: TGTGCCAGTAGTATAGCGGGAGTGACAGATACGCAGTATTTT. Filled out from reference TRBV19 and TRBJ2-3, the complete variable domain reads DGGITQSPKYLFRKEGQNVTLSCEQNLNHDAMYWYRQDPGQGLRLIYYSQIVNDFQKGDIAEGYSVSREKKESFPLTVTSAQKNPTAFYLCASSIAGVTDTQYFGPGTRLTVL.

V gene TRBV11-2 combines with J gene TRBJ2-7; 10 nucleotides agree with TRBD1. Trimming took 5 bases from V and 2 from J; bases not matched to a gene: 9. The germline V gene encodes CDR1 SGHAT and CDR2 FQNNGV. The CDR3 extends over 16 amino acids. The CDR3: CASSLRRDRGPYEQYF. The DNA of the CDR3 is TGTGCCAGCAGCCTACGCCGGGACAGGGGACCCTACGAGCAGTACTTC.

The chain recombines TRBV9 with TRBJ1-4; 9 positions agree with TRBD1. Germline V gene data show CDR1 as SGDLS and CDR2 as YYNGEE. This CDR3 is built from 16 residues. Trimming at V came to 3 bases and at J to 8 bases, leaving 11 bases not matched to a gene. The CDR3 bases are TGTGCCAGCAGCGAAGAACAGGGGGCAAGGGGGGAAAAACTGTTTTTT. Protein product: CASSEEQGARGEKLFF.

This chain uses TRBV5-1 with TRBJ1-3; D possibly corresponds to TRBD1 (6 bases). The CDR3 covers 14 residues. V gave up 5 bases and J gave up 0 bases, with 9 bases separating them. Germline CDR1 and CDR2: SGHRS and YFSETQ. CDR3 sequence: CASSRTVSGNTIYF. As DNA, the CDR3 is TGCGCCAGCAGTAGGACAGTCTCTGGAAACACCATATATTTT.

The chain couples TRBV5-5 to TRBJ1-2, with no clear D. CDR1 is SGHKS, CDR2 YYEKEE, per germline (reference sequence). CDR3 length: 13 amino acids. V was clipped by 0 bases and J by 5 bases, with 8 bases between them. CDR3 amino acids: CASSLVTDYGYTF. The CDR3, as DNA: TGTGCCAGCAGCTTGGTAACAGATTATGGCTACACCTTC. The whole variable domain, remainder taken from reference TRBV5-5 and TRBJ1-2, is DAGVTQSPTHLIKTRGQQVTLRCSPISGHKSVSWYQQVLGQGPQFIFQYYEKEERGRGNFPDRFSARQFPNYSSELNVNALLLGDSALYLCASSLVTDYGYTFGSGTRLTVV.